This T cell receptor beta chain was documented in a study of blood T cell repertoires in COVID-19. How the authors handled the data: Scientists estimated how many nucleated cells there were by amplifying reference gene primers. Measured with immunoSEQ multiplex PCR; TCRdb has only the in-frame clones, and not every one. That table is the source of V, J and clone size, and D and trimming were worked out from the DNA. The sample gives nearly 70,000 clones, 91% of which show up once; just under 7.5% is in the top ten. Material for sequencing was peripheral blood. The clonotype originates from a man aged 35 to 55 with COVID-19, enrolled during active disease.

The CDR3 here is CASSPPPGTPLRGYTF. Written as DNA, the CDR3 is TGTGCCAGCAGCCCCCCCCCAGGGACACCCCTACGGGGCTACACCTTC. This chain connects TRBV7-9 to TRBJ1-2; D might be TRBD1 (6 bases). Germline CDR1 reads SEHNR; CDR2 reads FQNEAQ (reference sequence). This CDR3 has 16 amino acids. Trimming left V 5 bases short and J 8 bases short, with 24 bases between. The full variable domain, its missing parts supplied by reference TRBV7-9 and TRBJ1-2, is DTGVSQNPRHKITKRGQNVTFRCDPISEHNRLYWYRQTLGQGPEFLTYFQNEAQLEKSRLLSDRFSAERPKGSFSTLEIQRTEQGDSAMYLCASSPPPGTPLRGYTFGSGTRLTVV.